A single sample gave rise to the 2 T cell receptor beta chains below, sequenced in a study of T cells in localized non-small cell lung cancer. Sequenced by immunoSEQ multiplex PCR; TCRdb stores in-frame clones only, minus some. The sample records roughly 38,000 clones, 85% to 90% being singletons. The specimen comprised peripheral blood, sampled before any cancer treatment. These receptors were collected from a man aged 18-49 years with stage I lung adenocarcinoma.

The gene calls are TRBV5-1 and TRBJ2-1; 10 bases map to TRBD1. CDR3 size: 16 residues. With 4 bases clipped from V and 6 bases from J, the junction kept 10 bases outside the gene matches. CDR1 is SGHRS and CDR2 is YFSETQ in the germline V gene. The CDR3 is CASSPRGQGSTNEQFF. The CDR3 nucleotides are TGCGCCAGCAGCCCGCGGGGACAGGGGTCCACCAATGAGCAGTTCTTC. Filled out from reference TRBV5-1 and TRBJ2-1, the complete variable domain reads KAGVTQTPRYLIKTRGQQVTLSCSPISGHRSVSWYQQTPGQGLQFLFEYFSETQRNKGNFPGRFSGRQFSNSRSEMNVSTLELGDSALYLCASSPRGQGSTNEQFFGPGTRLTVL.

The genes are TRBV30 and TRBJ1-3; weak D call: TRBD1 (5 bases). The length of the CDR3 is 12 residues. Germline CDR1 reads GTSNPN; CDR2 reads SVGIG (reference sequence). The germline V and J ends were trimmed by 6 bases and 5 bases, with 11 bases remaining between them. CDR3 in amino acids: CACRGGRNTIYF. CDR3 DNA: TGTGCCTGTCGGGGGGGGAGAAACACCATATATTTT.